This TCR beta chain stems from a study of blood T cells in healthy people across ages. A second PCR, run for 7 to 11 cycles, used a sample-barcoded 5' primer plus a J-beta primer mix. A 12-random-nucleotide template-switch adaptor tagged each cDNA molecule. Every sample returned 3 million or more CDR3-containing paired-end reads. TCRdb reprocessed the 5' RACE reads via MiXCR and lists one record per CDR3 protein. The sample carries nearly 800,000 distinct CDR3 sequences, roughly 25% recorded once. Losses at the gene ends were 8 bases for V and 7 bases for J; bases not matched to a gene: 4. This CDR3 region has 13 residues. Germline loops: CDR1 MDHEN, CDR2 SYDVKM. This same sample was also taken into another study, of T cells of mothers and their children.

This chain uses TRBV28 with TRBJ2-4; TRBD2 matches at 11 bases. Input material: blood. This clonotype originated in a boy between 10 and 17 years old in good health. CDR3 residues: CASLAGGPNIQYF. As DNA, the CDR3 is TGTGCCAGCTTAGCGGGAGGGCCGAACATTCAGTACTTC.